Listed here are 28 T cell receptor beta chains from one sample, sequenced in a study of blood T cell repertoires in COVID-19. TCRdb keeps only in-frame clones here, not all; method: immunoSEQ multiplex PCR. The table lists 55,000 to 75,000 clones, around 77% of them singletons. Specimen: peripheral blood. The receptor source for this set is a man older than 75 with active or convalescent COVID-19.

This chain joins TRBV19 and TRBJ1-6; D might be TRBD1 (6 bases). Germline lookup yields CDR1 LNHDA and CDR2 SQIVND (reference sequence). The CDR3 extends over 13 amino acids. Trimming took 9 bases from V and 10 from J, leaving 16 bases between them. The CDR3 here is CASQGRGWSPLHF. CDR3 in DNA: TGTGCCAGCCAGGGGCGAGGATGGTCACCCCTCCACTTT.

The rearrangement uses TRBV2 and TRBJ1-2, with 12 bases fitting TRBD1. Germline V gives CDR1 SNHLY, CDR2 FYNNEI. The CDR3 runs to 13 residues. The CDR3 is CASGDRGPVGYTF. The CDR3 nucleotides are TGTGCAAGCGGGGACAGGGGGCCGGTTGGCTACACCTTC.

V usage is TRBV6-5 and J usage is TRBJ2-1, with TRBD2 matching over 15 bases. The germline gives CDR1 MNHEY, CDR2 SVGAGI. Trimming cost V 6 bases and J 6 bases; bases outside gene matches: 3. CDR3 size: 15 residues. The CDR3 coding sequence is TGTGCCAGCAGACGGACTAGCGGGGGGGTCAATGAGCAGTTCTTC. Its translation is CASRRTSGGVNEQFF.

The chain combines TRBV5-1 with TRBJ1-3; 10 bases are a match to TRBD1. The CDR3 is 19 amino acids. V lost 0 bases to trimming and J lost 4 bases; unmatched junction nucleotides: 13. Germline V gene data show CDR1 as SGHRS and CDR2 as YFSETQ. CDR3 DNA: TGCGCCAGCAGCTTGGGGACAGGGGGTCTTGGCGCGTTCGGAAACACCATATATTTT. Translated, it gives CASSLGTGGLGAFGNTIYF. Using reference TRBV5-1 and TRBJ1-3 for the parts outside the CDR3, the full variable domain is KAGVTQTPRYLIKTRGQQVTLSCSPISGHRSVSWYQQTPGQGLQFLFEYFSETQRNKGNFPGRFSGRQFSNSRSEMNVSTLELGDSALYLCASSLGTGGLGAFGNTIYFGEGSWLTVV.

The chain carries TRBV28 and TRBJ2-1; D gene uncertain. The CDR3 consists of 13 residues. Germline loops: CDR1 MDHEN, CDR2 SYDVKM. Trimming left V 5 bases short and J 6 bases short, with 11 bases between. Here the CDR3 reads CASSPPGSNEQFF. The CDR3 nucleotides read TGTGCCAGCAGTCCCCCCGGGTCCAATGAGCAGTTCTTC.

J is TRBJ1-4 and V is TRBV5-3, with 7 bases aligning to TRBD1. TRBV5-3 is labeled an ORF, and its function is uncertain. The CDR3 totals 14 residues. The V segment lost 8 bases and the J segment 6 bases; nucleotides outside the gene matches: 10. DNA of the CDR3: TGTGCCAGCACTAAGGACAGGTTTTATGAAAAACTGTTTTTT. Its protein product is CASTKDRFYEKLFF.

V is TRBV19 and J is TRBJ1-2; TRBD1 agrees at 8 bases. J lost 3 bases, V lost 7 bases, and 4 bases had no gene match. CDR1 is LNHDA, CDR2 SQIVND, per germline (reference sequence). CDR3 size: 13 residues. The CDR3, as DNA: TGTGCCAGTACTCCGGACAGGGACTATGGCTACACCTTC. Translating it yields CASTPDRDYGYTF. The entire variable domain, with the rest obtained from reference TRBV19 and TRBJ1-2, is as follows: DGGITQSPKYLFRKEGQNVTLSCEQNLNHDAMYWYRQDPGQGLRLIYYSQIVNDFQKGDIAEGYSVSREKKESFPLTVTSAQKNPTAFYLCASTPDRDYGYTFGSGTRLTVV.

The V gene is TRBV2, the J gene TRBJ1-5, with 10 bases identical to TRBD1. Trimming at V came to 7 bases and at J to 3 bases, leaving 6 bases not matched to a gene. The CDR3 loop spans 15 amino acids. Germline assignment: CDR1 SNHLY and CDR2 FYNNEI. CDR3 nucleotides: TGTGCCAGCAACCGACAGGGGGCCTTCAATCAGCCCCAGCATTTT. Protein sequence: CASNRQGAFNQPQHF.

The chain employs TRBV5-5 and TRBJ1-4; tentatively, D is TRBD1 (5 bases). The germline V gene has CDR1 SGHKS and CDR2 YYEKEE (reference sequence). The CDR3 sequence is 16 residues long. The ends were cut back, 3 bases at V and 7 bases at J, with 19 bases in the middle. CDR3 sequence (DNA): TGTGCCAGCAGCTCAGGAGGGTGGGGGAGGATTGAAAAACTGTTTTTT. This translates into CASSSGGWGRIEKLFF. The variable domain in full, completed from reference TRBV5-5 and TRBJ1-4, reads DAGVTQSPTHLIKTRGQQVTLRCSPISGHKSVSWYQQVLGQGPQFIFQYYEKEERGRGNFPDRFSARQFPNYSSELNVNALLLGDSALYLCASSSGGWGRIEKLFFGSGTQLSVL.

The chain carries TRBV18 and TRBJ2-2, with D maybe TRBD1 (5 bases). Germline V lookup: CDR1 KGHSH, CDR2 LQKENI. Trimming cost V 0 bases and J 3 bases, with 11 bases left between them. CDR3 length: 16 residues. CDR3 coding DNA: TGTGCCAGCTCACCACCCGGCAGGGCGGACACCGGGGAGCTGTTTTTT. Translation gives CASSPPGRADTGELFF.

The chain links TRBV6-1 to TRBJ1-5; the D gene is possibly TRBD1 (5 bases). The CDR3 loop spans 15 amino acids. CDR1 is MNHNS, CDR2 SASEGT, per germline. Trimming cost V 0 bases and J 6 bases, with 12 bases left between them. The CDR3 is CASSEAVRGGQPQHF. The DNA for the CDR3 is TGTGCCAGCAGTGAAGCAGTAAGGGGAGGTCAGCCCCAGCATTTT.

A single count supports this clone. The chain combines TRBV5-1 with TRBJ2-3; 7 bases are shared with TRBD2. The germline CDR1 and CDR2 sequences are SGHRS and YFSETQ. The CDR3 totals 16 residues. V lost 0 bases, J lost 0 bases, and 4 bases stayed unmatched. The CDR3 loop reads CASSLGAGISTDTQYF. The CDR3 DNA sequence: TGCGCCAGCAGCTTGGGAGCGGGGATAAGCACAGATACGCAGTATTTT.

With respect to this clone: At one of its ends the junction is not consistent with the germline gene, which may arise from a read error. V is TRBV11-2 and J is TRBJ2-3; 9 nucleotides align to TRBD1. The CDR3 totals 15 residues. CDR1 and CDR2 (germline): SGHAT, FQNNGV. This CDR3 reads CASTLSGQGPDTQYF. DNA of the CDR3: TGTGCCAGCACCTTATCCGGACAGGGGCCAGATACGCAGTATTTT.

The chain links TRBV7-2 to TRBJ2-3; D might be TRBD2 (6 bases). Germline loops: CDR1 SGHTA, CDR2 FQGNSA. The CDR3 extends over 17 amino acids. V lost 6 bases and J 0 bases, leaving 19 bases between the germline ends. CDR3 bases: TGTGCCAGCAGTCCCCGGGGTAGCGGAGCTAGCACAGATACGCAGTATTTT. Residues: CASSPRGSGASTDTQYF.

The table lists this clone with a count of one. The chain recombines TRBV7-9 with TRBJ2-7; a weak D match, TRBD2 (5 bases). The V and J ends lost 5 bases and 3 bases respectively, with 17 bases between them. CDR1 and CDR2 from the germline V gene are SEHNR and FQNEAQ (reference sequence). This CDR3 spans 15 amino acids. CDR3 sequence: CASSLGRGQVYEQYF. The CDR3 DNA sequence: TGTGCCAGCAGCCTCGGGCGAGGGCAAGTCTACGAGCAGTACTTC.

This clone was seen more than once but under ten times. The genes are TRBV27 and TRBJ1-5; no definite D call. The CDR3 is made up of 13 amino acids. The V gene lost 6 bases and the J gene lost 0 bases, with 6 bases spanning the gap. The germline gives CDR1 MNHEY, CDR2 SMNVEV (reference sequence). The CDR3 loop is CASSRYSNQPQHF. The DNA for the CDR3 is TGTGCCAGCAGCAGGTATAGCAATCAGCCCCAGCATTTT.

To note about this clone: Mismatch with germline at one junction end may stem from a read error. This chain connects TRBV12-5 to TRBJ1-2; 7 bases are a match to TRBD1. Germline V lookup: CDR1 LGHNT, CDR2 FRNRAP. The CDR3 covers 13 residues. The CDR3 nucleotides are TGTGCTAGCGGTTTCGACAGGGTCTATGGCTACACCTTC. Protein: CASGFDRVYGYTF.

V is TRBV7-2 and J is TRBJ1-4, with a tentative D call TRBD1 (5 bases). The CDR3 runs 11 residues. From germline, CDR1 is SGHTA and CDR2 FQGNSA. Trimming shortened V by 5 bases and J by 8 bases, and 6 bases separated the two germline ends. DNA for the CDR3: TGTGCCAGCAGCAGGGGAGAAAAACTGTTTTTT. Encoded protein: CASSRGEKLFF.

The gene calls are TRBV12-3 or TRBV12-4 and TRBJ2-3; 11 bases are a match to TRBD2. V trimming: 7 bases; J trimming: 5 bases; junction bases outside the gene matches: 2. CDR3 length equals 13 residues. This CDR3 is CASTSGGRDTQYF. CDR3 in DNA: TGTGCCAGCACTAGCGGGGGGAGAGATACGCAGTATTTT.

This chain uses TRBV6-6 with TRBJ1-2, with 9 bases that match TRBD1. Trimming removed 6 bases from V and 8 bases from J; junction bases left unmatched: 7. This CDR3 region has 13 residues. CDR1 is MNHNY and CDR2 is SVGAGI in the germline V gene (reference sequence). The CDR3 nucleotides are TGTGCCAGCAGAGGGACAGGGCCTACGGGCTACACCTTC. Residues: CASRGTGPTGYTF.

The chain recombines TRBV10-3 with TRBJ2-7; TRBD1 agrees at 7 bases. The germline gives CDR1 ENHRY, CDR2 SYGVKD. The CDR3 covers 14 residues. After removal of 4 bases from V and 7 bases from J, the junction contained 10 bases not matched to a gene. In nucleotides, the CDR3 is TGTGCCATCAGTGGGGGAAGGGGGCGCTGGGAGCAGTACTTC. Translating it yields CAISGGRGRWEQYF.

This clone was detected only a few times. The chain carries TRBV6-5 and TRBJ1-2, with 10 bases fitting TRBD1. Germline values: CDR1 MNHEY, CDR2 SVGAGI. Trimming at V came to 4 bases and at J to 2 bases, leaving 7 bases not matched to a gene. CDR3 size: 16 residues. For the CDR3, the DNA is TGTGCCAGCAGTTTCGTAAGGACAGGGGGGAACTATGGCTACACCTTC. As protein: CASSFVRTGGNYGYTF.

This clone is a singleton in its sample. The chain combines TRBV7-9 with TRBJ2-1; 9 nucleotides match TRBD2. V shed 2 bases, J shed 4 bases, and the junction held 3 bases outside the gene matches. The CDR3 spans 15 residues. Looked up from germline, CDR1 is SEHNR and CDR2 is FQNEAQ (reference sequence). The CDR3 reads CASSLFAGGYNEQFF. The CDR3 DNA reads TGTGCCAGCAGCTTATTCGCGGGAGGGTACAATGAGCAGTTCTTC.

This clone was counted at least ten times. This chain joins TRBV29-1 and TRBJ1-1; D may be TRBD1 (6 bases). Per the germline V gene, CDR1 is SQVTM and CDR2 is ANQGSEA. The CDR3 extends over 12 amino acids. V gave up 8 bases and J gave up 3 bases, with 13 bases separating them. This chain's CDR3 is CSLAQGHTEAFF. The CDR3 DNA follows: TGCAGCCTTGCCCAGGGGCACACTGAAGCTTTCTTT.

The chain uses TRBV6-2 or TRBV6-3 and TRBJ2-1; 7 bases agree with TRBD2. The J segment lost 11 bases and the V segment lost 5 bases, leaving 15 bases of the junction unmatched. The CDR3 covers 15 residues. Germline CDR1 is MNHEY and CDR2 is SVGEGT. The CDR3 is CASSPGLGLVNQQFF. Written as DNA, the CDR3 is TGTGCCAGCAGTCCAGGACTAGGCCTAGTTAATCAGCAGTTCTTC.

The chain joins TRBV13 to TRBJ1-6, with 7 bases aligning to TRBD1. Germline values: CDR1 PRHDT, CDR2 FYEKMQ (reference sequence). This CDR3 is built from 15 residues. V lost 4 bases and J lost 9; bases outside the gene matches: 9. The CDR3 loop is CASSSDREEISPLHF. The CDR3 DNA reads TGTGCCAGCAGCTCCGACAGGGAAGAGATTTCACCCCTCCACTTT. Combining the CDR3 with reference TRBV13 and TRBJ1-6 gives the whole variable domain AAGVIQSPRHLIKEKRETATLKCYPIPRHDTVYWYQQGPGQDPQFLISFYEKMQSDKGSIPDRFSAQQFSDYHSELNMSSLELGDSALYFCASSSDREEISPLHFGNGTRLTVT.

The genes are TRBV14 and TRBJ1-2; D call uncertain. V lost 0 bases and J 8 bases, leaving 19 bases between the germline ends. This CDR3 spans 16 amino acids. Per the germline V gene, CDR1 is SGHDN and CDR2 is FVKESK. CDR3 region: CASSQELSPGLSGYTF. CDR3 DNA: TGTGCCAGCAGCCAAGAGTTGTCTCCGGGTTTATCAGGCTACACCTTC.

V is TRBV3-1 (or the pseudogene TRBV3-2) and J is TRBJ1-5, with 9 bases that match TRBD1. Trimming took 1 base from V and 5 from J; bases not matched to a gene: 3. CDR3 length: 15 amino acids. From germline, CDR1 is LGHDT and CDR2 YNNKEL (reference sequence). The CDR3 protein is CASSQADRGDQPQHF. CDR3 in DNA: TGTGCCAGCAGCCAAGCCGACAGGGGGGATCAGCCCCAGCATTTT.